These 29 T cell receptor beta chains share one sample of origin, sequenced in a study of CD8+CD57+ T cells in acquired aplastic anemia. All patients picked for sequencing had shown, by flow cytometry, an expansion of CD8+CD57+ cells. For CDR3 and TCR beta VDJ profiling, genomic DNA was the template used. In TCRdb, the reads were re-called with MiXCR into one record per CDR3 protein. Among about 190,000 distinct CDR3 sequences listed, less than 60% were seen once. The sequenced sample consisted of sorted CD4+, CD8+, or CD8+CD57+ T cells (not recorded which) from PBMCs. These receptor sequences come from a human donor with aplastic anemia.

Many counts were recorded for this clonotype. The V call is TRBV19, the J call TRBJ2-2; no definite D call. The CDR3 consists of 14 residues. Per the germline V gene, CDR1 is LNHDA and CDR2 is SQIVND (reference sequence). V lost 5 bases to trimming and J lost 3 bases, with 10 bases between them. CDR3 sequence (DNA): TGTGCCAGTAGTCCTCCGACCTACACCGGGGAGCTGTTTTTT. It yields the protein CASSPPTYTGELFF.

This clonotype was seen more than once but under ten times. The chain links TRBV29-1 to TRBJ2-3; no reliable D call. The CDR3 contains 11 residues. Per the germline V gene, CDR1 is SQVTM and CDR2 is ANQGSEA. The V end was cut by 7 bases, the J end by 4 bases, with 9 bases between. DNA of the CDR3: TGCAGCGGGGTTGCAGCAGATACGCAGTATTTT. As protein: CSGVAADTQYF.

Points on this clonotype: This may come from a read error, since a much larger clone is one base off. The DNA is omitted, as the CDR3 cannot be located on it reliably, and the CDR3 follows TCRdb's listing. The chain couples TRBV29-1 to TRBJ1-1; TRBD1, the table's D call, was not compared with the DNA. CDR1 is SQVTM, CDR2 ANQGSEA, per germline. Including both end residues, the CDR3 is 12 amino acids long. This CDR3 is CSVGGGNTEASF.

This clonotype has at least ten counts. The J gene is TRBJ2-2, the V gene TRBV9, with D possibly matching TRBD1 (6 bases). The germline V and J ends were trimmed by 3 bases and 6 bases, with 15 bases remaining between them. Per germline, CDR1 SGDLS and CDR2 YYNGEE. The length of the CDR3 is 15 residues. CDR3 DNA: TGTGCCAGCAGCGCCACAGGGTATGGGGCCGGGGAGCTGTTTTTT. Translation gives CASSATGYGAGELFF. Variable domain in full (rest from reference TRBV9 and TRBJ2-2): DSGVTQTPKHLITATGQRVTLRCSPRSGDLSVYWYQQSLDQGLQFLIQYYNGEERAKGNILERFSAQQFPDLHSELNLSSLELGDSALYFCASSATGYGAGELFFGEGSRLTVL.

This clonotype occurred a few times. The chain combines TRBV15 with TRBJ2-7; D perhaps matches TRBD2 (5 bases). This CDR3 has 14 amino acids. The germline CDR1 and CDR2 sequences are LNHNV and YYDKDF (reference sequence). Deletions cut 2 bases from V and 6 bases from J, with 14 bases between. CDR3 DNA sequence: TGTGCCACCAGCAGACACCACCGGGAAACCGAGCAGTACTTC. Encoded protein: CATSRHHRETEQYF. The whole variable domain, remainder taken from reference TRBV15 and TRBJ2-7, is DAMVIQNPRYQVTQFGKPVTLSCSQTLNHNVMYWYQQKSSQAPKLLFHYYDKDFNNEADTPDNFQSRRPNTSFCFLDIRSPGLGDTAMYLCATSRHHRETEQYFGPGTRLTVT.

This clonotype was seen ten or more times. The chain has TRBV20-1 and TRBJ1-1, with D hard to call. Trimming stripped 5 bases from V and 1 base from J, with 14 bases between. The CDR3 consists of 14 residues. Per germline, CDR1 DFQATT and CDR2 SNEGSKA (reference sequence). This CDR3 reads CSAPWAGRNTEAFF. The CDR3 nucleotides read TGCAGTGCTCCATGGGCGGGGAGGAACACTGAAGCTTTCTTT.

The chain joins TRBV9 to TRBJ2-5, with 8 nucleotides matching TRBD2. V lost 5 bases and J lost 2; bases outside the gene matches: 2. This CDR3 has 13 residues. The germline V gene has CDR1 SGDLS and CDR2 YYNGEE. The CDR3 loop reads CASRGLAQETQYF. Here the CDR3 DNA reads TGTGCCAGCAGAGGACTAGCTCAAGAGACCCAGTACTTC.

The V call is TRBV20-1, the J call TRBJ1-6; D is possibly TRBD1 (6 bases). With 8 bases removed from V and 8 bases from J, the gap between germline ends came to 19 bases. This CDR3 contains 14 residues. Germline V gene lookup returns CDR1 DFQATT and CDR2 SNEGSKA (reference sequence). CDR3 DNA: TGCAGTACTCCCTTACAGGGATGGGATTCACCCCTCCACTTT. It translates to CSTPLQGWDSPLHF.

V is TRBV12-3 or TRBV12-4 and J is TRBJ2-5; D remains ambiguous. The CDR3 sequence is 12 residues long. V lost 3 bases to trimming and J lost 6 bases, with 8 bases between them. CDR3 sequence: CASSFGPKTQYF. CDR3 in DNA: TGTGCCAGCAGTTTTGGACCCAAGACCCAGTACTTC.

This rearrangement joins TRBV30 to TRBJ1-6; D not certain. The germline CDR1 and CDR2 sequences are GTSNPN and SVGIG (reference sequence). CDR3 size: 14 residues. Trimming left V 2 bases short and J 7 bases short, with 12 bases between. The CDR3 spells CAWSFAGSNSPLHF. Here the CDR3 DNA reads TGTGCCTGGAGTTTTGCAGGCTCCAATTCACCCCTCCACTTT.

The chain employs TRBV20-1 and TRBJ1-6; possibly TRBD1 for D (5 bases). The germline CDR1 and CDR2 sequences are DFQATT and SNEGSKA (reference sequence). CDR3 length: 11 residues. CDR3 amino acids: CSVTAAEPLHF. Here the CDR3 DNA reads TGCAGCGTGACAGCTGCCGAACCCCTCCACTTT.

Remarks on this clonotype: Being one base from a much bigger clone, this may be a read error. Because the CDR3 is missing its conserved closing phenylalanine or tryptophan, this is likely a read error. The chain employs TRBV4-1 and TRBJ1-1; 7 nucleotides line up with TRBD1. Looked up from germline, CDR1 is MGHRA and CDR2 is YSYEKL. J gave up 3 bases and V 4 bases, and 8 bases lay outside the gene matches. The CDR3 spans 15 residues. DNA of the CDR3: TGCGCCAGCAGCCTATTCGGGACAGCAGACACTGAAGCTTTCTCT. As protein: CASSLFGTADTEAFS.

This clonotype was detected ten times or more. The V gene is TRBV19, the J gene TRBJ1-2; D possibly corresponds to TRBD1 (6 bases). Between the trimmed V and J ends, which lost 0 bases and 8 bases, there was a span of 19 bases. Per the germline V gene, CDR1 is LNHDA and CDR2 is SQIVND (reference sequence). This CDR3 region has 16 residues. The CDR3 DNA sequence: TGTGCCAGTAGTATAGACAGGGGTAAAGTGGCGAGGGGCTACACCTTC. Its translation is CASSIDRGKVARGYTF.

This clonotype has ten or more counts. The chain combines TRBV7-3 with TRBJ2-2; 10 nucleotides agree with TRBD2. The CDR3 has 16 residues. Germline V gives CDR1 SGHTA, CDR2 FQGTGA. Trimming at V came to 2 bases and at J to 5 bases, leaving 5 bases not matched to a gene. The CDR3 loop is CASSLRSGRGTGELFF. The CDR3 DNA is TGTGCCAGCAGCTTACGGAGCGGGAGGGGTACCGGGGAGCTGTTTTTT. Complete variable domain (other parts from reference TRBV7-3 and TRBJ2-2): GAGVSQTPSNKVTEKGKYVELRCDPISGHTALYWYRQSLGQGPEFLIYFQGTGAADDSGLPNDRFFAVRPEGSVSTLKIQRTERGDSAVYLCASSLRSGRGTGELFFGEGSRLTVL.

Note on this clonotype: Mismatch with germline at one junction end may stem from a read error. V is TRBV7-7 and J is TRBJ2-7, with a weak D call TRBD1 (5 bases). Germline loops: CDR1 SSHAT, CDR2 FNYEAQ (reference sequence). The CDR3 runs to 13 residues. The CDR3 DNA sequence: TGTGCTAGCAGCTTAAGCTTAGGGGCCGAGCAGTACTTC. Protein: CASSLSLGAEQYF.

The J gene is TRBJ1-1, the V gene TRBV2, with D tentatively TRBD1 (5 bases). In germline, CDR1 is SNHLY, CDR2 FYNNEI. Trimming left V 7 bases short and J 7 bases short, with 16 bases between. CDR3 length: 13 amino acids. CDR3 residues: CASITGTTNEAFF. The CDR3, as DNA: TGTGCCAGCATCACGGGGACCACTAATGAAGCTTTCTTT.

The chain carries TRBV19 and TRBJ1-1; a weak D match, TRBD1 (6 bases). V was pared by 7 bases and J by 0 bases, with 18 bases between. Germline CDR1 is LNHDA and CDR2 is SQIVND (reference sequence). The CDR3 covers 16 residues. For the CDR3, the DNA is TGTGCCAGTAAACCCTCGGGGGGCCCGATGAACACTGAAGCTTTCTTT. Its protein product is CASKPSGGPMNTEAFF. Supplemented by reference TRBV19 and TRBJ1-1, the full variable domain reads DGGITQSPKYLFRKEGQNVTLSCEQNLNHDAMYWYRQDPGQGLRLIYYSQIVNDFQKGDIAEGYSVSREKKESFPLTVTSAQKNPTAFYLCASKPSGGPMNTEAFFGQGTRLTVV.

On this clonotype itself: The CDR3 does not end in the conserved phenylalanine or tryptophan, so this is likely a read error. CDR3 residues: CASSPTGLNEKLFL. The CDR3 bases are TGTGCCAGCAGCCCTACAGGACTGAATGAAAAACTGTTTCTT. V gene TRBV7-3 combines with J gene TRBJ1-4; possible D gene TRBD1, 5 bases. The germline gives CDR1 SGHTA, CDR2 FQGTGA. The V end was cut by 5 bases, the J end by 5 bases, with 12 bases between. The CDR3 has 14 amino acids.

The J gene is TRBJ2-3, the V gene TRBV27; 9 bases map to TRBD2. With 7 bases clipped from V and 4 bases from J, the junction kept 3 bases outside the gene matches. Germline CDR1 and CDR2: MNHEY and SMNVEV (reference sequence). The CDR3 totals 13 residues. Here the CDR3 reads CASNEREADTQYF. DNA for the CDR3: TGTGCCAGCAACGAGCGGGAGGCAGATACGCAGTATTTT.

This clonotype was detected many times. The junction differs from germline at one of its ends, possibly a read error. The chain carries TRBV10-3 and TRBJ2-7, with no clear D. The CDR3 sequence is 14 residues long. Germline CDR1 is ENHRY and CDR2 is SYGVKD. The CDR3 DNA sequence: TGTGCCAGCAGTGAAATATGGGAATCCTACGAGCAGTACTTC. It translates to CASSEIWESYEQYF.

The chain recombines TRBV4-2 with TRBJ2-3; 7 bases agree with TRBD2. CDR1 and CDR2 (germline): LGHNA, YNFKEQ. Unmatched junction bases numbered 9, after V lost 6 bases and J lost 0 bases. The CDR3 totals 16 residues. This CDR3 reads CASSLGNSGSTDTQYF. CDR3 in DNA: TGTGCCAGCAGTCTAGGGAATAGCGGGAGCACAGATACGCAGTATTTT.

The chain is built from TRBV19 and TRBJ1-2; TRBD1 aligns across 9 bases. Trimming at V came to 4 bases and at J to 8 bases, leaving 5 bases not matched to a gene. CDR1 and CDR2 (germline): LNHDA, SQIVND (reference sequence). CDR3 length: 13 amino acids. In nucleotides, the CDR3 is TGTGCCAGTAGTAGCGGACAGGGGAAGGGCTACACCTTC. Amino acids: CASSSGQGKGYTF.

This clonotype occurred a few times. The V and J genes are TRBV24-1 and TRBJ2-3, with D uncertain. Germline-derived CDR1 and CDR2 are KGHDR and SFDVKD. Trimming removed 1 base from V and 2 bases from J, with 6 bases in between. This CDR3 has 14 residues. CDR3 bases: TGTGCCACCAGTGATTTCTCGAACACAGATACGCAGTATTTT. Translated: CATSDFSNTDTQYF.

This clonotype was counted at least ten times. The V call is TRBV15, the J call TRBJ2-2, with unresolved D. Germline assignment: CDR1 LNHNV and CDR2 YYDKDF (reference sequence). V shed 6 bases and J shed 6 bases, with 8 bases lying between them. The length of the CDR3 is 12 residues. CDR3 loop: CATSSIAGELFF. Written as DNA, the CDR3 is TGTGCCACCAGTTCGATAGCCGGGGAGCTGTTTTTT.

There are many counts of this clonotype. V is TRBV10-2 and J is TRBJ2-7; no reliable D call. The germline CDR1 and CDR2 sequences are WSHSY and SAAADI. This CDR3 is built from 13 residues. Trimming removed 7 bases from V and 0 bases from J, with 10 bases in between. The CDR3 DNA is TGCGCCAGCATATCTACCTACTCCTACGAGCAGTACTTC. It translates to CASISTYSYEQYF.

As to this clonotype: Possible read error: a much larger clone is one base away. As the CDR3 is not closed by the conserved phenylalanine or tryptophan, this likely results from a read error. The chain has TRBV5-4 and TRBJ2-1, with 14 bases aligning to TRBD2. Losses at the gene ends were 3 bases for V and 9 bases for J; bases not matched to a gene: 8. The CDR3 is 16 residues long. CDR1 SGHNT and CDR2 YYREEE come from the germline V gene (reference sequence). The CDR3 region has the DNA TGTGCCAGCAGCTACGCCGGGACTAGCGGGAGTAGTGAGCAGTTCCTC. Translation gives CASSYAGTSGSSEQFL.

A word on this clonotype: Germline is not matched at one junction end, which may reflect a read error. The rearrangement joins TRBV24-1 to TRBJ2-2; TRBD1 might be the D (6 bases). This CDR3 is built from 12 residues. CDR1 KGHDR and CDR2 SFDVKD come from the germline V gene. The CDR3 loop reads CASSFGQYELFF. The CDR3 coding sequence is TGTGCCAGCAGTTTTGGACAGTACGAGCTGTTTTTT.

The chain employs TRBV29-1 and TRBJ2-1, with 8 nucleotides matching TRBD2. Germline trimming cut 3 bases from V and 5 bases from J; bases unmatched to any gene: 15. CDR3 length equals 17 residues. CDR1 and CDR2 from the germline V gene are SQVTM and ANQGSEA. The CDR3 coding sequence is TGCAGCGTTGATTCCTTCGGGAACGCGGGAGGACACAATGAGCAGTTCTTC. It yields the protein CSVDSFGNAGGHNEQFF.

The chain links TRBV5-1 to TRBJ2-5; 12 bases match TRBD2. This CDR3 is built from 16 residues. J lost 1 base, V lost 4 bases, and 5 bases had no gene match. Germline V gene sequence: CDR1 SGHRS, CDR2 YFSETQ. CDR3 coding DNA: TGCGCCAGCAGCCCGTCGGGACTAGCGGGCCAAGAGACCCAGTACTTC. Its protein product is CASSPSGLAGQETQYF.